These 28 T cell receptor beta chains originate from one sample sequenced in a study of T cell responses to AZD1222 COVID-19 vaccine. The table came from immunoSEQ multiplex PCR; TCRdb's copy has only in-frame clones and leaves some out. This repertoire shows some 180,000 clones, roughly nine tenths found once; its top ten account for over 1.5%. The sample consisted of peripheral blood, taken 28 days after the second AZD1222 dose. These receptors came from an adult who received the AZD1222 COVID-19 vaccine.

This chain joins TRBV6-5 and TRBJ1-3; D is unresolved. Germline lookup yields CDR1 MNHEY and CDR2 SVGAGI. The CDR3 sequence is 13 residues long. Trimming took 0 bases from V and 0 from J, leaving 0 bases between them. The DNA of the CDR3 is TGTGCCAGCAGTTACTCCTCTGGAAACACCATATATTTT. Residues: CASSYSSGNTIYF.

This clone was counted a single time. The chain employs TRBV7-3 and TRBJ2-2; D is undetermined. The V gene's germline CDR1 is SGHTA and CDR2 FQGTGA. This CDR3 is 14 amino acids long. With 5 bases removed from V and 3 bases from J, the gap between germline ends came to 10 bases. CDR3: CASSLDRDTGELFF. The DNA of the CDR3 is TGTGCCAGCAGCCTGGACCGGGACACCGGGGAGCTGTTTTTT.

This chain uses TRBV6-5 with TRBJ1-2, with D perhaps matching TRBD1 (5 bases). Germline V gene data show CDR1 as MNHEY and CDR2 as SVGAGI. The CDR3 extends over 14 amino acids. V was shortened by 0 bases and J by 8 bases, with 13 bases between the two germline ends. This CDR3 is CASSYSGGAWGYTF. The CDR3 region has the DNA TGTGCCAGCAGTTACTCAGGAGGGGCGTGGGGCTACACCTTC.

The chain carries TRBV5-4 and TRBJ2-5; 11 positions agree with TRBD2. The CDR3 extends over 15 amino acids. Germline-derived CDR1 and CDR2 are SGHNT and YYREEE (reference sequence). The V segment lost 3 bases and the J segment 2 bases; nucleotides outside the gene matches: 3. The CDR3 region is CASSSTSGTQETQYF. In nucleotides, the CDR3 is TGTGCCAGCAGCTCGACTAGCGGGACGCAAGAGACCCAGTACTTC.

J is TRBJ2-3 and V is TRBV5-6, with 9 bases fitting TRBD2. V dropped 1 base and J dropped 1; count of bases not matched to a gene: 7. The length of the CDR3 is 17 residues. Germline V lookup: CDR1 SGHDT, CDR2 YYEEEE. This CDR3 reads CASSLSRLAGRTDTQYF. In DNA, the CDR3 is TGTGCCAGCAGCTTGAGCAGGCTAGCGGGACGCACAGATACGCAGTATTTT. Filled out from reference TRBV5-6 and TRBJ2-3, the complete variable domain reads DAGVTQSPTHLIKTRGQQVTLRCSPKSGHDTVSWYQQALGQGPQFIFQYYEEEERQRGNFPDRFSGHQFPNYSSELNVNALLLGDSALYLCASSLSRLAGRTDTQYFGPGTRLTVL.

The rearrangement joins TRBV6-2 or TRBV6-3 to TRBJ2-3; 9 nucleotides line up with TRBD2. V shed 1 base, J shed 2 bases, and the junction held 4 bases outside the gene matches. Germline V lookup: CDR1 MNHEY, CDR2 SVGEGT. There are 16 residues in the CDR3. CDR3 amino acids: CASSYYIAGATDTQYF. The CDR3 bases are TGTGCCAGCAGTTACTATATAGCGGGGGCCACAGATACGCAGTATTTT.

V is TRBV30 and J is TRBJ1-4; maybe TRBD1 (5 bases). This CDR3 is 17 amino acids long. The V end was cut by 2 bases, the J end by 5 bases, with 21 bases between. Germline V gene sequence: CDR1 GTSNPN, CDR2 SVGIG (reference sequence). The CDR3 is CAWSPQVLDRRNEKLFF. In DNA form, the CDR3 reads TGTGCCTGGAGTCCCCAGGTCCTAGACAGACGGAATGAAAAACTGTTTTTT.

The chain couples TRBV7-2 to TRBJ1-2; TRBD1 aligns across 7 bases. The CDR3 is 17 amino acids. V gave up 1 base and J gave up 11 bases; unmatched junction bases: 19. Germline CDR1 SGHTA, CDR2 FQGNSA. The CDR3 loop reads CASSLESVLDRIYPYTF. The CDR3 DNA follows: TGTGCCAGCAGCTTAGAGTCGGTTCTGGACAGGATCTACCCTTACACCTTC.

The V and J genes are TRBV5-1 and TRBJ1-4; 8 bases agree with TRBD1. The J segment lost 4 bases and the V segment lost 4 bases, leaving 3 bases of the junction unmatched. CDR3 size: 14 residues. Germline CDR1 is SGHRS and CDR2 is YFSETQ. The CDR3 sequence is CASSPGQGNEKLFF. The DNA of the CDR3 is TGCGCCAGCAGCCCCGGACAGGGTAATGAAAAACTGTTTTTT.

The chain combines TRBV2 with TRBJ1-5; TRBD1 matches at 7 bases. CDR1 is SNHLY and CDR2 is FYNNEI in the germline V gene. The J segment lost 6 bases and the V segment lost 4 bases, leaving 12 bases of the junction unmatched. The CDR3 has 16 amino acids. CDR3 protein: CASSGIGRGTGQPQHF. The CDR3 nucleotides are TGTGCCAGCAGTGGAATTGGCAGGGGGACTGGTCAGCCCCAGCATTTT.

The chain carries TRBV6-1 and TRBJ1-2; no definite D call. V was pared by 3 bases and J by 2 bases, with 13 bases between. Germline V lookup: CDR1 MNHNS, CDR2 SASEGT. The length of the CDR3 is 15 residues. CDR3 sequence reads: CASSEGGVPNYGYTF. In DNA form, the CDR3 reads TGTGCCAGCAGTGAGGGTGGGGTCCCCAACTATGGCTACACCTTC.

The V gene is TRBV2, the J gene TRBJ2-2; unclear D gene. This CDR3 comprises 13 residues. Trimming pared 4 bases from V and 6 bases from J, leaving 9 bases between. CDR1 and CDR2 (germline): SNHLY, FYNNEI. The CDR3 here is CASSASLAGELFF. The CDR3 DNA is TGTGCCAGCAGTGCATCCCTAGCCGGGGAGCTGTTTTTT.

The rearrangement uses TRBV5-8 and TRBJ1-2; maybe TRBD1 (6 bases). The V gene's germline CDR1 is SGHTS and CDR2 YDEGEE. The CDR3 runs to 13 residues. Trimming stripped 0 bases from V and 8 bases from J, with 11 bases between. CDR3 loop: CASSLAGVRGYTF. The CDR3 DNA follows: TGTGCCAGCAGCTTGGCAGGGGTCAGGGGCTACACCTTC.

The chain is built from TRBV9 and TRBJ2-7; D may match TRBD1 or TRBD2 (5 bases each). Germline V gives CDR1 SGDLS, CDR2 YYNGEE. The CDR3 contains 14 residues. The V end lost 3 bases, the J end lost 5 bases, and 15 bases lay between the germline ends. CDR3 DNA sequence: TGTGCCAGCAGCGCCACCTTGGGGGTCAACGAGCAGTACTTC. The encoded protein is CASSATLGVNEQYF. The full variable domain, with the rest looked up from reference TRBV9 and TRBJ2-7, is DSGVTQTPKHLITATGQRVTLRCSPRSGDLSVYWYQQSLDQGLQFLIQYYNGEERAKGNILERFSAQQFPDLHSELNLSSLELGDSALYFCASSATLGVNEQYFGPGTRLTVT.

The V call is TRBV18, the J call TRBJ2-2; 7 bases map to TRBD1. The CDR3 is made up of 15 amino acids. CDR1 and CDR2 (germline): KGHSH, LQKENI. Trimming took 3 bases from V and 3 from J; bases not matched to a gene: 4. CDR3 residues: CASSPRTGYTGELFF. In DNA form, the CDR3 reads TGTGCCAGCTCACCTCGGACAGGTTACACCGGGGAGCTGTTTTTT.

The chain joins TRBV7-2 to TRBJ2-7, with D perhaps TRBD2 (7 bases). Looked up from germline, CDR1 is SGHTA and CDR2 is FQGNSA. Trimming took off 1 base at V and 7 bases at J, with 11 bases between the two ends. This CDR3 spans 13 amino acids. The CDR3 sequence: CASSLVGRGEQYF. CDR3 in DNA: TGTGCCAGCAGCTTAGTTGGGAGGGGGGAGCAGTACTTC.

This clone was counted only a few times. The CDR3 DNA reads TGTGCCAGCAGCCAAGAGACGGGGAATACTGGAAACACCATATATTTT. It translates to CASSQETGNTGNTIYF. The chain links TRBV4-2 to TRBJ1-3; D unresolved. CDR3 length equals 16 residues. Germline V gene sequence: CDR1 LGHNA, CDR2 YNFKEQ. Trimming removed 0 bases at V and 2 bases at J, with 11 bases between.

This sequence joins TRBV7-6 and TRBJ1-2, with a possible D match to TRBD1 (5 bases). This CDR3 region has 15 residues. The ends were cut back, 4 bases at V and 0 bases at J, with 12 bases in the middle. Looked up from germline, CDR1 is SGHVS and CDR2 is FNYEAQ. The chain's CDR3 is CASSSQGLANYGYTF. Here the CDR3 DNA reads TGTGCCAGCAGCTCGCAGGGTTTAGCTAACTATGGCTACACCTTC.

The chain has TRBV29-1 and TRBJ1-2; no reliable D call. The CDR3 spans 13 residues. Trimming removed 3 bases from V and 6 bases from J, with 14 bases in between. The germline V gene has CDR1 SQVTM and CDR2 ANQGSEA. CDR3 loop: CSVDPPSLHGYTF. CDR3 in DNA: TGCAGCGTTGACCCCCCCAGTTTACATGGCTACACCTTC.

The J gene is TRBJ1-4, the V gene TRBV7-9; the D gene is possibly TRBD1 (5 bases). Trimming pared 1 base from V and 3 bases from J, leaving 15 bases between. There are 17 residues in the CDR3. The germline V gene has CDR1 SEHNR and CDR2 FQNEAQ (reference sequence). The CDR3 DNA is TGTGCCAGCAGCTTAGACGGAAAAGGGGCTTCTAATGAAAAACTGTTTTTT. Residues: CASSLDGKGASNEKLFF.

The chain uses TRBV20-1 and TRBJ2-3; D not resolved. Trimming stripped 5 bases from V and 6 bases from J, with 9 bases between. Germline V gene sequence: CDR1 DFQATT, CDR2 SNEGSKA (reference sequence). The CDR3 sequence is 11 residues long. CDR3 sequence (DNA): TGCAGTGCTGTCGTCCGGGATACGCAGTATTTT. This gives the protein CSAVVRDTQYF.

This clone was seen only once. V usage is TRBV6-1 and J usage is TRBJ1-2; D remains ambiguous. Germline V CDR1 and CDR2: MNHNS, SASEGT. The CDR3 runs to 16 residues. Trimming took 2 bases from V and 0 from J, leaving 13 bases between them. CDR3 nucleotide sequence: TGTGCCAGCAGTGAAAAAGGGCTTGAGGCTAACTATGGCTACACCTTC. Amino acid sequence: CASSEKGLEANYGYTF.

The gene calls are TRBV7-2 and TRBJ2-5, with D perhaps TRBD1 (6 bases). CDR1 is SGHTA and CDR2 is FQGNSA in the germline V gene. With 1 base removed from V and 2 bases from J, the gap between germline ends came to 8 bases. CDR3 length: 14 residues. DNA of the CDR3: TGTGCCAGCAGCTTAGAAGGGGGACAAGAGACCCAGTACTTC. It codes for CASSLEGGQETQYF.

This sequence joins TRBV2 and TRBJ2-7; 7 positions match TRBD2. V was clipped by 5 bases and J by 2 bases; unmatched bases: 12. Germline CDR1 is SNHLY and CDR2 is FYNNEI. The CDR3 loop spans 16 amino acids. The CDR3 reads CASSFAAGTMAYEQYF. The CDR3 region has the DNA TGTGCCAGCAGTTTCGCAGCGGGAACGATGGCCTACGAGCAGTACTTC.

This clone came up once. The chain recombines TRBV5-1 with TRBJ1-1; D is uncertain. The CDR3 contains 13 residues. CDR1 SGHRS and CDR2 YFSETQ come from the germline V gene. V lost 5 bases, J lost 5 bases, and 13 bases lay in between. The CDR3 reads CASSWVGVTEAFF. For the CDR3, the DNA is TGCGCCAGCAGTTGGGTTGGGGTGACTGAAGCTTTCTTT.

CDR3 bases: TGTGCCTGGAGTGTAGGGGTGGAGCACGAGCAGTACTTC. Translating gives CAWSVGVEHEQYF. This chain joins TRBV30 and TRBJ2-7; D may be TRBD1 (5 bases). The CDR3 is made up of 13 amino acids. V was trimmed by 0 bases and J by 5 bases, leaving 11 bases between them. Germline lookup yields CDR1 GTSNPN and CDR2 SVGIG (reference sequence).

The chain employs TRBV5-8 and TRBJ2-7; 13 bases align to TRBD2. The CDR3 consists of 15 residues. With V trimmed by 4 bases and J by 3 bases, 4 bases remained unmatched. In germline, CDR1 is SGHTS, CDR2 YDEGEE. CDR3: CASSHGTSGDYEQYF. Written as DNA, the CDR3 is TGTGCCAGCAGCCACGGGACTAGCGGGGACTACGAGCAGTACTTC.

The CDR3 nucleotides read TGTGCCAGCCGAGATTACAGGAGAAATAATTCACCCCTCCACTTT. It translates to CASRDYRRNNSPLHF. The V and J genes are TRBV27 and TRBJ1-6, with D possibly being TRBD1 (5 bases). Germline V gene lookup returns CDR1 MNHEY and CDR2 SMNVEV (reference sequence). This CDR3 is 15 amino acids long. The V end was cut by 8 bases, the J end by 5 bases, with 16 bases between.